The source of this T cell receptor beta chain is a study of cytomegalovirus exposure and HLA in healthy donors. With respect to this clone: What it binds is not known.

Trimming took off 9 bases at V and 0 bases at J, with 8 bases between the two ends. This CDR3 is 12 amino acids long. Germline V gives CDR1 SGHDN, CDR2 FVKESK. Study-wide results and limits: Specificity of three CMV-associated chains for CMV antigens was verified in vitro.

Among the 110 or so subjects of the validation cohort, separate from the roughly 700-subject first cohort, were the donors. Assay: immunoSEQ multiplex PCR; the TCRdb copy retains only in-frame clones and omits some. The sample has about 200,000 clones; roughly 82% are singletons. Sequences were obtained from PBMCs. The source is a woman aged 18-35 years in good health and CMV-seronegative. The gene calls are TRBV14 and TRBJ1-1; a possible D gene is TRBD1 (6 bases). The CDR3 DNA follows: TGTGCCAGTGGACAGTTGAACACTGAAGCTTTCTTT. Translated: CASGQLNTEAFF. The full variable domain, with the rest looked up from reference TRBV14 and TRBJ1-1, is EAGVTQFPSHSVIEKGQTVTLRCDPISGHDNLYWYRRVMGKEIKFLLHFVKESKQDESGMPNNRFLAERTGGTYSTLKVQPAELEDSGVYFCASGQLNTEAFFGQGTRLTVV.